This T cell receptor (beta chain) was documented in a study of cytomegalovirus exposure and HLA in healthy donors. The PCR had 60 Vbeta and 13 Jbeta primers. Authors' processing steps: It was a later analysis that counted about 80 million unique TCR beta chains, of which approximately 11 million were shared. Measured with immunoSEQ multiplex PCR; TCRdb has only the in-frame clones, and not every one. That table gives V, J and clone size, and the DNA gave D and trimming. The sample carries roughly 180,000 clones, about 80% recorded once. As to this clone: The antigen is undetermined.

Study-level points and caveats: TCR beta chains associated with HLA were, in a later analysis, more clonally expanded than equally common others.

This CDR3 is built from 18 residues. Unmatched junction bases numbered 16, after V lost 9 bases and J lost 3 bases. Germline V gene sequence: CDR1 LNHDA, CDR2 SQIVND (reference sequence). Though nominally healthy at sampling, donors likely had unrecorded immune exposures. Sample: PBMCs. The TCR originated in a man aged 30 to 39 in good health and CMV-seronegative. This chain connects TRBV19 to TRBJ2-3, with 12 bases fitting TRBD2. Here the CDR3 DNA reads TGTGCCAGCCTCAGCCGGACTAGCGGGGCCTTAGGGACAGATACGCAGTATTTT. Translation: CASLSRTSGALGTDTQYF.